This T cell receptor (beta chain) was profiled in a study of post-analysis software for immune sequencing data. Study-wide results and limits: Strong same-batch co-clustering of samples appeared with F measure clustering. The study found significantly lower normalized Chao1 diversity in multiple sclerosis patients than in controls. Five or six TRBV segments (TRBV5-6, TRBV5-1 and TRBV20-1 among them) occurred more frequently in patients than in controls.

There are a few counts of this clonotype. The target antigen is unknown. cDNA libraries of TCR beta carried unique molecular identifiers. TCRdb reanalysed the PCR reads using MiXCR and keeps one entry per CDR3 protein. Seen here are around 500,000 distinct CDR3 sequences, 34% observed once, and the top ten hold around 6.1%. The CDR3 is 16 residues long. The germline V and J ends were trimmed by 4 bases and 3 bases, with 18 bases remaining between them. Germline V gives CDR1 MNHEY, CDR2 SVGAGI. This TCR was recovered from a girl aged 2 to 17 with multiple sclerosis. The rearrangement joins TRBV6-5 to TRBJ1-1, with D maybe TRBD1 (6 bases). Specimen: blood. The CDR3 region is CASSSRQVGRDTEAFF. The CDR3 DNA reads TGTGCCAGCAGTTCCCGACAGGTTGGTCGGGACACTGAAGCTTTCTTT.